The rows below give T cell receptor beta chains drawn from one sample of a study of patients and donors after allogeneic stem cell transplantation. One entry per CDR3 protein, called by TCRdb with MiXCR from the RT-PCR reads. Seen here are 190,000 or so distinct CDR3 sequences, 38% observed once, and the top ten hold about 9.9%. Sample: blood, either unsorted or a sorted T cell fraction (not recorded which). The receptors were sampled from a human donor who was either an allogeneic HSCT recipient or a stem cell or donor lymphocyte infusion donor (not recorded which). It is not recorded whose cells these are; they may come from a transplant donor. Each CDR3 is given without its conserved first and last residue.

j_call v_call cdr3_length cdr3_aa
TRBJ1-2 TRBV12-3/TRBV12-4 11 ASSPRTGGGYT
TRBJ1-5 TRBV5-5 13 ASSPTGAFGQPQH
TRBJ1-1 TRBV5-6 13 ASSPTGQGITEAF
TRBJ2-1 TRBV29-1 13 SVEESGGTYNEQF
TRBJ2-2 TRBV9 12 ASMSGANTGELF
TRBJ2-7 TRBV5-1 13 ASSFPDRGVYEQY
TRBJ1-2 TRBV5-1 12 ASSSNGQGYGYT
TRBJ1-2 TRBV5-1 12 ASSLIAGAGGYT
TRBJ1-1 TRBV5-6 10 ASSLYGVEAF
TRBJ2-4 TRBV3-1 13 ASSQEGTRGNIQY
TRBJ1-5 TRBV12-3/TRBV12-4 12 ASSFTGVNQPQH
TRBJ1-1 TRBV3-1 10 ASSQLSGEAF
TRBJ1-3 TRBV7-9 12 ASSSFGSGNTIY
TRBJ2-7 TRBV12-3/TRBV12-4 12 ASSLSGTVYEQY
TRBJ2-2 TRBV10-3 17 AISGTPGLAGGYTGELF
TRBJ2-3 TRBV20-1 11 SAPYAWRNTQY